These 25 T cell receptor beta chains were sequenced from one sample in a study of T cells in Graves' hyperthyroidism and ophthalmopathy. Template material for amplifying TCR beta CDR3 regions consisted of RNA transcripts. RT-PCR in the first round (using the HTBI primer set) targeted the TCR CDR3. TCRdb reanalysed the multiplex PCR reads using MiXCR and keeps one entry per CDR3 protein. The data contain hundreds of thousands of distinct CDR3 sequences, approximately 40% of them singletons. Sample: blood. These receptors all come from a woman aged 40 to 50 with Graves' hyperthyroidism.

This clonotype came up once. The junction does not match germline at one end; this may be a read error. The V call is TRBV7-9, the J call TRBJ2-7; perhaps TRBD1 as D (5 bases). CDR3 length equals 12 residues. Germline V gene lookup returns CDR1 SEHNR and CDR2 FQNEAQ (reference sequence). The CDR3, as DNA: TGTGCCAGCAGCTCGTCAGGGTATGAGCAGCTCTTC. Amino acids: CASSSSGYEQLF. Using reference TRBV7-9 and TRBJ2-7 for the parts outside the CDR3, the full variable domain is DTGVSQNPRHKITKRGQNVTFRCDPISEHNRLYWYRQTLGQGPEFLTYFQNEAQLEKSRLLSDRFSAERPKGSFSTLEIQRTEQGDSAMYLCASSSSGYEQLFGPGTRLTVT.

This clonotype was found a few times. The chain links TRBV3-1 to TRBJ2-5; the D gene is possibly TRBD2 (6 bases). The CDR3 loop spans 16 amino acids. Trimming took off 7 bases at V and 5 bases at J, with 23 bases between the two ends. The germline CDR1 and CDR2 sequences are LGHDT and YNNKEL (reference sequence). CDR3 protein: CASTSYGGRSRETQYF. The CDR3 DNA reads as TGTGCCAGCACCTCCTACGGAGGGCGGTCTAGGGAGACCCAGTACTTC.

This clonotype was picked up many times. At one boundary the junction diverges from the germline segment, which might be a read error. The gene calls are TRBV12-3 or TRBV12-4 and TRBJ2-7; 9 positions match TRBD1. This CDR3 region has 13 residues. CDR3 sequence: CASTVGRGQGRSF. The CDR3 region has the DNA TGTGCCAGCACGGTGGGTCGGGGACAGGGAAGGTCTTTC.

As regards this clonotype: A much larger clone differs by one base, so this may be a read error. The chain employs TRBV7-2 and TRBJ1-2; no clear D. The V end was cut by 4 bases, the J end by 9 bases, with 15 bases between. Germline V gene data show CDR1 as SGHTA and CDR2 as FQGNSA. The CDR3 is 13 residues long. CDR3 bases: TGTGCCAGCAGCTCGAGGGCTGGGTATAGCTACACCTTC. Its protein product is CASSSRAGYSYTF.

The chain is built from TRBV10-3 and TRBJ2-7, with D perhaps matching TRBD1 (6 bases). Germline V gene data show CDR1 as ENHRY and CDR2 as SYGVKD. The CDR3 sequence is 15 residues long. With 8 bases removed from V and 3 bases from J, the gap between germline ends came to 20 bases. The CDR3 nucleotides are TGTGCCATCTCTATTGGGGGCAGATCGCTCTACGAGCAGTACTTC. This translates into CAISIGGRSLYEQYF.

This clonotype was found once. The genes are TRBV20-1 and TRBJ2-6; 7 nucleotides match TRBD1. The V gene end was trimmed by 2 bases and the J gene end by 6 bases; junction bases not matched to a gene: 10. This CDR3 is 16 amino acids long. The germline gives CDR1 DFQATT, CDR2 SNEGSKA (reference sequence). CDR3 coding DNA: TGCAGTGCTAGATCCCGAAACAGGGGCTTGGCCAACGTCCTGACTTTC. This encodes CSARSRNRGLANVLTF.

With respect to this clonotype: A much larger clone lies a single base off, so this may be a read error. In DNA form, the CDR3 reads TGTGCCAGCAGCTTAGCTCGGTTTACTGAAGCTCTCTTT. Its protein is CASSLARFTEALF. This chain links TRBV7-9 with TRBJ1-1; D uncertain. The CDR3 has 13 amino acids. Germline V gene data show CDR1 as SEHNR and CDR2 as FQNEAQ (reference sequence). Full variable domain (outside the CDR3, taken from reference TRBV7-9 and TRBJ1-1): DTGVSQNPRHKITKRGQNVTFRCDPISEHNRLYWYRQTLGQGPEFLTYFQNEAQLEKSRLLSDRFSAERPKGSFSTLEIQRTEQGDSAMYLCASSLARFTEALFGQGTRLTVV.

The chain couples TRBV15 to TRBJ2-1; 9 bases line up with TRBD1. The CDR3 has 15 residues. The germline gives CDR1 LNHNV, CDR2 YYDKDF (reference sequence). V was pared by 0 bases and J by 6 bases, with 3 bases of the junction left unmatched. DNA for the CDR3: TGTGCCACCAGCAGAGACCGGGACAGGGCCAATGAGCAGTTCTTC. It codes for CATSRDRDRANEQFF.

As concerns this clonotype: The junction departs from germline at one end; a sequencing error may be responsible. The chain is built from TRBV24-1 and TRBJ2-5; D might be TRBD1 (6 bases). This CDR3 spans 11 amino acids. From germline, CDR1 is KGHDR and CDR2 SFDVKD. CDR3 loop: CATSETGQFRF. Written as DNA, the CDR3 is TGTGCCACCAGTGAGACAGGACAGTTTCGCTTC.

The chain recombines TRBV27 with TRBJ2-2; a weak D match, TRBD1 (6 bases). The germline V gene encodes CDR1 MNHEY and CDR2 SMNVEV (reference sequence). The germline V and J ends were trimmed by 5 bases and 6 bases, with 13 bases remaining between them. The CDR3 contains 14 residues. The CDR3 loop is CASSDTGPPGELFF. DNA for the CDR3: TGTGCCAGCAGTGATACAGGGCCCCCCGGGGAGCTGTTTTTT.

This clonotype was detected many times. The CDR3 DNA sequence: TGTGCCAGCAGGCCTAGACAGGGGGGAGAGACCCAGTACTTC. Translated, it gives CASRPRQGGETQYF. The V gene is TRBV13, the J gene TRBJ2-5; TRBD1 matches 9 bases. The CDR3 is made up of 14 amino acids. The germline gives CDR1 PRHDT, CDR2 FYEKMQ (reference sequence). The V gene end was trimmed by 6 bases and the J gene end by 4 bases; junction bases not matched to a gene: 6.

The rearrangement links TRBV12-3 or TRBV12-4 to TRBJ1-2; possible D gene TRBD1, 5 bases. CDR3 length: 13 residues. V was clipped by 2 bases and J by 7 bases, with 11 bases between them. The CDR3 reads CASSLRGSGGYTF. DNA of the CDR3: TGTGCCAGCAGTTTACGGGGGTCTGGTGGCTACACCTTC.

To note about this clonotype: With a much larger clone just one base away, this may be a read error. V usage is TRBV7-2 and J usage is TRBJ2-7, with TRBD2 identical over 7 bases. This CDR3 is 14 amino acids long. V was clipped by 5 bases and J by 5 bases; unmatched bases: 9. Looked up from germline, CDR1 is SGHTA and CDR2 is FQGNSA. CDR3 loop: CASSPGTTFHEQYF. The CDR3 nucleotides read TGTGCCAGCAGCCCCGGGACTACCTTTCACGAGCAGTACTTC.

The J gene is TRBJ2-5, the V gene TRBV11-2; 8 bases are shared with TRBD2. J was trimmed by 5 bases and V by 1 base; bases with no gene match: 12. The CDR3 is 17 residues long. Looked up from germline, CDR1 is SGHAT and CDR2 is FQNNGV. In DNA, the CDR3 is TGTGCCAGCAGCTTAGGCTCCACAGCGGGAGACGGGGAGACCCAGTACTTC. Residues: CASSLGSTAGDGETQYF.

The chain combines TRBV2 with TRBJ1-6; D is ambiguous. This CDR3 has 18 residues. Trimming left V 5 bases short and J 3 bases short, with 20 bases between. Germline V gene sequence: CDR1 SNHLY, CDR2 FYNNEI. CDR3 bases: TGTGCCAGCAGTTTAAAGTGGGTTTCCAGTCTCTATAATTCACCCCTCCACTTT. This encodes CASSLKWVSSLYNSPLHF. The whole variable domain, filled in from reference TRBV2 and TRBJ1-6, reads EPEVTQTPSHQVTQMGQEVILRCVPISNHLYFYWYRQILGQKVEFLVSFYNNEISEKSEIFDDQFSVERPDGSNFTLKIRSTKLEDSAMYFCASSLKWVSSLYNSPLHFGNGTRLTVT.

Only a few counts were recorded for this clonotype. The chain uses TRBV6-6 and TRBJ1-1; D uncertain. Germline lookup yields CDR1 MNHNY and CDR2 SVGAGI (reference sequence). The length of the CDR3 is 11 residues. V lost 5 bases, J lost 9 bases, and 10 bases lay in between. The CDR3 bases are TGTGCCAGCAGTCCAACCACACAAGCTTTCTTT. Encoded protein: CASSPTTQAFF.

This clonotype was detected many times. CDR3 coding DNA: TGTGCCAGTAGCCGACAGGGGTTCTCTTACGAGCAGTACTTC. It yields the protein CASSRQGFSYEQYF. V and J are TRBV19 and TRBJ2-7; 8 nucleotides match TRBD1. From germline, CDR1 is LNHDA and CDR2 SQIVND (reference sequence). The CDR3 has 14 amino acids. The V segment lost 6 bases and the J segment 4 bases; nucleotides outside the gene matches: 8.

As to this clonotype: A read error may be the cause here, since a much bigger clone is one base away. This chain links TRBV25-1 with TRBJ1-1; no clear D gene. The CDR3 consists of 13 residues. Trimming removed 4 bases from V and 12 bases from J, with 18 bases in between. Germline V CDR1 and CDR2: MGHDK, SYGVNS. Here the CDR3 DNA reads TGTGCCAGCAGTGTAACGGAGGGCGTCCAATCTTTCTTT. Translating gives CASSVTEGVQSFF. The variable domain in full, with the rest retrieved from reference TRBV25-1 and TRBJ1-1, is EADIYQTPRYLVIGTGKKITLECSQTMGHDKMYWYQQDPGMELHLIHYSYGVNSTEKGDLSSESTVSRIRTEHFPLTLESARPSHTSQYLCASSVTEGVQSFFGQGTRLTVV.

This chain uses TRBV10-3 with TRBJ1-1; D unclear. V was pared by 5 bases and J by 2 bases, with 12 bases between. The CDR3 extends over 14 amino acids. CDR1 is ENHRY, CDR2 SYGVKD, per germline. In nucleotides, the CDR3 is TGTGCCATCAGTAGCGGCAGAGAAAACACTGAAGCTTTCTTT. Translation: CAISSGRENTEAFF.

The CDR3 nucleotides read TGTGCCAGCACAAGACAGGGGGTTTATAATTCACCCCTCCACTTT. Protein product: CASTRQGVYNSPLHF. The chain is built from TRBV7-2 and TRBJ1-6; 9 bases fit TRBD1. This CDR3 is built from 15 residues. CDR1 SGHTA and CDR2 FQGNSA come from the germline V gene. V shed 7 bases, J shed 4 bases, and the junction held 5 bases outside the gene matches.

The table lists this clonotype with a few counts. The rearrangement uses TRBV19 and TRBJ1-2; TRBD1 matches at 12 bases. The CDR3 totals 18 residues. The V gene end was trimmed by 0 bases and the J gene end by 6 bases; junction bases not matched to a gene: 11. Germline CDR1 LNHDA, CDR2 SQIVND (reference sequence). Written as DNA, the CDR3 is TGTGCCAGTAGTATAGAACGAGGGACAGGGGGCCAGTCCAATGGCTACACCTTC. It encodes CASSIERGTGGQSNGYTF.

This clonotype was seen only a few times. V usage is TRBV7-9 and J usage is TRBJ2-3; 14 bases line up with TRBD2. The trim removed 5 bases at V and 9 bases at J, leaving 4 bases unmatched. CDR1 SEHNR and CDR2 FQNEAQ come from the germline V gene (reference sequence). The CDR3 covers 14 residues. This chain's CDR3 is CASSPGTSGSTQYF. Written as DNA, the CDR3 is TGTGCCAGCAGCCCTGGGACTAGCGGGAGCACGCAGTATTTT.

The V and J genes are TRBV12-3 or TRBV12-4 and TRBJ1-1; 11 nucleotides match TRBD1. The CDR3 has 16 amino acids. The J segment lost 6 bases and the V segment lost 5 bases, leaving 11 bases of the junction unmatched. The DNA for the CDR3 is TGTGCCAGCAGTGCCTCTGGGACAGGGGGACTATCTGAAGCTTTCTTT. Translated, it gives CASSASGTGGLSEAFF.

The V call is TRBV4-1, the J call TRBJ1-1; D remains ambiguous. Trimming left V 1 base short and J 3 bases short, with 12 bases between. CDR1 is MGHRA, CDR2 YSYEKL, per germline. This CDR3 is 15 amino acids long. The CDR3 DNA reads as TGCGCCAGCAGCCAAGTCCGGCCAGGCCACACTGAAGCTTTCTTT. Its translation is CASSQVRPGHTEAFF.

The chain couples TRBV2 to TRBJ2-5; weak D call: TRBD1 (6 bases). The CDR3 totals 13 residues. Trimming cost V 8 bases and J 5 bases, with 15 bases left between them. Germline V gene lookup returns CDR1 SNHLY and CDR2 FYNNEI. In DNA, the CDR3 is TGTGCCAGCCGGAGAGCAGGGGTCGAGACCCAGTACTTC. Its protein product is CASRRAGVETQYF.